This TCR beta chain was sequenced for a study of OX40 agonist ivuxolimab in advanced cancers. General study points: Dose levels from 0.1 to 3.0 mg/kg saw CD4+ and CD8+ blood T cells expand clonally by week 6. Among the lowest levels of clonal expansion were found in partial responders at 0.1-3.0 mg/kg. Specificity for antigen went undetermined in the expanded peripheral T cells. In general, CD8+ T cells held more expanded clones than CD4+ did, on average.

Germline V gene sequence: CDR1 SEHNR, CDR2 FQNEAQ (reference sequence). The CDR3 is made up of 16 amino acids. V dropped 3 bases and J dropped 8; count of bases not matched to a gene: 10. For this clone: Its antigen remains unidentified.

Method: immunoSEQ multiplex PCR; TCRdb's copy keeps in-frame clones and lacks some. The table has around 86,000 clones, under 95% seen once. The receptor was isolated from an adult with an advanced solid tumor such as melanoma, head and neck, liver or kidney cancer. The J gene is TRBJ2-1, the V gene TRBV7-9, with 10 nucleotides matching TRBD1. Material: CD4+ or CD8+ T cells sorted from blood, obtained in a trial of the OX40 agonist ivuxolimab. The CDR3: CASSFPPGQGVHEQFF. CDR3 coding DNA: TGTGCCAGCAGCTTCCCCCCCGGACAGGGGGTACATGAGCAGTTCTTC.